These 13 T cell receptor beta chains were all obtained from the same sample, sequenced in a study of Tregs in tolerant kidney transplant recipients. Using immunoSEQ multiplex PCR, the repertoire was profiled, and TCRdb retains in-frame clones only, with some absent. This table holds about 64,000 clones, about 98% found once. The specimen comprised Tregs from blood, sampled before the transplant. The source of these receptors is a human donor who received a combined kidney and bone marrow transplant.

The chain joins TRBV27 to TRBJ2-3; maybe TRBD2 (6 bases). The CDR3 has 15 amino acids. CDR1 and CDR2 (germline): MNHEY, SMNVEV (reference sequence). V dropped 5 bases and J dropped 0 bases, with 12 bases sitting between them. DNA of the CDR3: TGTGCCAGCAGTCGCGGGACCTATAGCACAGATACGCAGTATTTT. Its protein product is CASSRGTYSTDTQYF.

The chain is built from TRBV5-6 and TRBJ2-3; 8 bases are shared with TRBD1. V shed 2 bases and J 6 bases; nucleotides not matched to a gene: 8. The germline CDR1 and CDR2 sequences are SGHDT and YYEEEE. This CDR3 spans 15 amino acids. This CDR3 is CASSFGTGGADTQYF. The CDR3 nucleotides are TGTGCCAGCAGCTTTGGGACAGGAGGGGCGGATACGCAGTATTTT.

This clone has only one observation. The CDR3 DNA reads TGCGCCAGCAAGGTGAACAGGGCGGTGGGCACAGATACGCAGTATTTT. Protein sequence: CASKVNRAVGTDTQYF. This chain uses TRBV5-1 with TRBJ2-3; TRBD1 might be the D (6 bases). Trimming shortened V by 6 bases and J by 1 base, and 18 bases separated the two germline ends. The CDR3 is 16 amino acids. Germline V gene lookup returns CDR1 SGHRS and CDR2 YFSETQ.

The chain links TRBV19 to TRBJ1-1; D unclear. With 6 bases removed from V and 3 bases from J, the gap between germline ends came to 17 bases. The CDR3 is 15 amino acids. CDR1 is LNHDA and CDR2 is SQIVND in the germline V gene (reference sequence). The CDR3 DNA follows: TGTGCCAGTAGCTACTCTGGACTCCATGACACTGAAGCTTTCTTT. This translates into CASSYSGLHDTEAFF.

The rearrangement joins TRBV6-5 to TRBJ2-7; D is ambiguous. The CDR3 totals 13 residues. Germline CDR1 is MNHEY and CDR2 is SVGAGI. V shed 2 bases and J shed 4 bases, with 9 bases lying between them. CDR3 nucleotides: TGTGCCAGCAGTTACCGAGCCTCATACGAGCAGTACTTC. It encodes CASSYRASYEQYF.

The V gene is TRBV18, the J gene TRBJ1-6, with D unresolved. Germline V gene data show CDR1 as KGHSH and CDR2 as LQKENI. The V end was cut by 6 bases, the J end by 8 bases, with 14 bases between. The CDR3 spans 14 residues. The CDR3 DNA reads TGTGCCAGCTCCCCGACAACGCTCGATTCACCCCTCCACTTT. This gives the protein CASSPTTLDSPLHF.

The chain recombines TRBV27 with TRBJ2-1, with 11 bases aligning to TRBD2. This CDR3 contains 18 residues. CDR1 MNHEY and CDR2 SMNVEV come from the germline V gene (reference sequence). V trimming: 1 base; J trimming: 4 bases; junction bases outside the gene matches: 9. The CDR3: CASSLYTPTSGSYNEQFF. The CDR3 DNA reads TGTGCCAGCAGTTTATACACCCCTACTAGCGGGAGTTACAATGAGCAGTTCTTC.

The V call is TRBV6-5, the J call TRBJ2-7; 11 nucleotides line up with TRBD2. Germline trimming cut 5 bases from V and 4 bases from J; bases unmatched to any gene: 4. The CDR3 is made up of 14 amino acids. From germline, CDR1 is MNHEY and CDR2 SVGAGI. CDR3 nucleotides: TGTGCCAGCAGTGCACTAGCGGGGGTATACGAGCAGTACTTC. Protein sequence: CASSALAGVYEQYF.

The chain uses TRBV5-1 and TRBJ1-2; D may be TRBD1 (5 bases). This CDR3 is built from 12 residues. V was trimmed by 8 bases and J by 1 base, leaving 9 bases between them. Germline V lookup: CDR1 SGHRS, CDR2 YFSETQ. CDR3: CASRGDNYGYTF. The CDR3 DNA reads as TGCGCCAGTCGGGGGGATAACTATGGCTACACCTTC.

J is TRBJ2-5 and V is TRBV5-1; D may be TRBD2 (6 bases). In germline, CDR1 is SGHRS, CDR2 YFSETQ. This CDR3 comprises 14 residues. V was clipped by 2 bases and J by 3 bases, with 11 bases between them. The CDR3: CASSFVGGKETQYF. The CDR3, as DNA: TGCGCCAGCAGCTTCGTTGGGGGGAAAGAGACCCAGTACTTC.

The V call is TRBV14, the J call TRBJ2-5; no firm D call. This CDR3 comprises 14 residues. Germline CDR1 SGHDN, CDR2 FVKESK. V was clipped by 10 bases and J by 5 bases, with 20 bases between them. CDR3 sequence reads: CAISRPASIETQYF. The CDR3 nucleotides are TGTGCCATCTCTCGACCGGCTAGTATCGAGACCCAGTACTTC.

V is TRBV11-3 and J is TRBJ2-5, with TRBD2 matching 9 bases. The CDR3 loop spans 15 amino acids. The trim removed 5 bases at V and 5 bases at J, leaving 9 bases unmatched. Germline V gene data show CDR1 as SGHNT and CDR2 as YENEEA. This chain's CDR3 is CASSRGTSWTETQYF. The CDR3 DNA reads TGTGCCAGCAGCCGTGGGACTAGCTGGACCGAGACCCAGTACTTC.

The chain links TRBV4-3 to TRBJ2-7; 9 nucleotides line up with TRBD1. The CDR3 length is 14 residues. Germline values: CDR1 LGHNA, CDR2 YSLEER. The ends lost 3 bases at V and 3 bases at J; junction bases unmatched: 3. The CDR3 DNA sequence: TGCGCCAGCAGCCACTACAGGGGGCTCTACGAGCAGTACTTC. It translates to CASSHYRGLYEQYF.